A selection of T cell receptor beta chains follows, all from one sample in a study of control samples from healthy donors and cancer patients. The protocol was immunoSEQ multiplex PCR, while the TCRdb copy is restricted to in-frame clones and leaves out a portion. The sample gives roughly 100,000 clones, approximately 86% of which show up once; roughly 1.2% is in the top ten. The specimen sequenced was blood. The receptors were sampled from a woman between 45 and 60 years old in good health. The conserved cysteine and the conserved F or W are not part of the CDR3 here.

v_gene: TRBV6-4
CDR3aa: ASRARTELF

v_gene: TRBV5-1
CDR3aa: ASSLEQQTGNTIY

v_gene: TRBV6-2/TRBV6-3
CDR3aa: ASSYPPDRSSYNEQF

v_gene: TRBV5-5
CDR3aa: ASSLGGFEKLF

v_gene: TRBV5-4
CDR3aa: ASSLGQGYKNIQY

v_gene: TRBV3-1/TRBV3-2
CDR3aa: ASSQDRQGSSPLH

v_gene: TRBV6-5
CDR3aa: ASSYSATANSPLH

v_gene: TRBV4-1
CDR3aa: ASSQGAVPGRESGNTIY

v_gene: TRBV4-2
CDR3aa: ASNSGITDTQY

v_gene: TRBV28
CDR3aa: ASSSDRRYEQY

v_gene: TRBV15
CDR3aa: ATSLPGGGAYETQY

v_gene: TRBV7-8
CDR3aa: ASSQRAGQETQY

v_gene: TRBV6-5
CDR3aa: ASSSTDTQY

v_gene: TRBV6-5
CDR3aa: ASRYDRGGTEAF

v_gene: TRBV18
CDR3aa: ASSLLGNEQF

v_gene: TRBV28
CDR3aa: ASSLAGGRNQPQH

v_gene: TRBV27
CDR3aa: ASSAGTGGYT

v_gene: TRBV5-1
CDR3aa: ASKRLSYNEQF

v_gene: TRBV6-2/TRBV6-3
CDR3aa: ASSYSSVNRDWNNYGYT

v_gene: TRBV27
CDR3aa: ASSLRTTNTEAF

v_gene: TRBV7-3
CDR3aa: ASSTGTGDYGYT

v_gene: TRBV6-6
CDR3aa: ASRDSRVGEQY

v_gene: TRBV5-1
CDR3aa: ASRTSGMNEQY

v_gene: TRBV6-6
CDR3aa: ASSYSSASNEKLF

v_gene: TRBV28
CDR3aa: ASTKSGGWTEAF

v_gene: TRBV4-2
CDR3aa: ASSQGRADRVNIQY

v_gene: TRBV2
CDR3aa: ASREELDEQF

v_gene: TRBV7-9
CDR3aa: ASSLGTGYGYT

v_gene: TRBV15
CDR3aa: ATSAGRGTAYEQY

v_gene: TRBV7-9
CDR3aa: ASSYREAHTQY

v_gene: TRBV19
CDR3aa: ASSIQGGGDEKLF